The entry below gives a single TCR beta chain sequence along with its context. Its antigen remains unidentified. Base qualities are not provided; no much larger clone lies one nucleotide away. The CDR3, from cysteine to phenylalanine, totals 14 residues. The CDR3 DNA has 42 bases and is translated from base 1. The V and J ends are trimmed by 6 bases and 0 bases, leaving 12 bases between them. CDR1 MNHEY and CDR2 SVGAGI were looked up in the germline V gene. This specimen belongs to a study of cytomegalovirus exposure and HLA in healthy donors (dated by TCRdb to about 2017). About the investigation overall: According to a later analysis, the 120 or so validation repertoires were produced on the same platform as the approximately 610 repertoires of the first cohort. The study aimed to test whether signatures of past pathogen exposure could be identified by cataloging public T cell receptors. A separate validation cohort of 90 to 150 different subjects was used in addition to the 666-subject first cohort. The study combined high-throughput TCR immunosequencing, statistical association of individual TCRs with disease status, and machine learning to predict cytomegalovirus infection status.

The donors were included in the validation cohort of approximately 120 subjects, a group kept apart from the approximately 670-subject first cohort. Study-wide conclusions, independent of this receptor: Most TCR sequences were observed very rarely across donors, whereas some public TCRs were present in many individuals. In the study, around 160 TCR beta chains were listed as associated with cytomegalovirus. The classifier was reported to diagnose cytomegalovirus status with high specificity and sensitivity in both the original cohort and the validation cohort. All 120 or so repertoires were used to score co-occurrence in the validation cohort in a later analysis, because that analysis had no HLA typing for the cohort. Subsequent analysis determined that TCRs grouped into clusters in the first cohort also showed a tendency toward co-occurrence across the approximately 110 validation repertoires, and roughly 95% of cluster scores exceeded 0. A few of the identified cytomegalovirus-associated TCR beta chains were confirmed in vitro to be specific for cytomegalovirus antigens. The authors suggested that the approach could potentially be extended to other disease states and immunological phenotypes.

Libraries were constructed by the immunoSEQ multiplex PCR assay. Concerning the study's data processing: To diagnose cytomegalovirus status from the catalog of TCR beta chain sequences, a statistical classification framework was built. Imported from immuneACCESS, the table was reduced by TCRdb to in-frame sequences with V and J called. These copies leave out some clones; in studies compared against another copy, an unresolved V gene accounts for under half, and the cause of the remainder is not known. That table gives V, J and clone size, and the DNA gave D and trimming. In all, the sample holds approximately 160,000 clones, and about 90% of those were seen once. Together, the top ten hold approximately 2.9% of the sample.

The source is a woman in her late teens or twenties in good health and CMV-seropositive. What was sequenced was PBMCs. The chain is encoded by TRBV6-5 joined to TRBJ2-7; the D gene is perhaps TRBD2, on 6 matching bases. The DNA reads TGTGCCAGCAGCTCGGGACTGGGCTCCTACGAGCAGTACTTC. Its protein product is CASSSGLGSYEQYF.